Each of the 17 T cell receptor beta chains below was sequenced from the same sample in a study of blood T cell repertoires in COVID-19. The repertoire was sequenced with immunoSEQ multiplex PCR; TCRdb's copy has only in-frame clones and lacks some. The repertoire has some 150,000 clones, around 83% of them found once; the top ten carry around 9.8%. The sequenced material came from peripheral blood. The receptor source for this set is a woman between 45 and 60 years old with acute or convalescent COVID-19.

The chain employs TRBV12-3 or TRBV12-4 and TRBJ2-3; possibly TRBD2 for D (6 bases). This CDR3 comprises 13 residues. Between the trimmed V and J ends, which lost 1 base and 9 bases, there was a span of 11 bases. The CDR3 DNA reads TGTGCCAGCAGTTTAGAGGGAGGTTCGACGCAGTATTTT. This encodes CASSLEGGSTQYF.

This clone showed up just a few times. The chain employs TRBV10-3 and TRBJ2-7; the match to TRBD2 covers 8 bases. The germline V gene encodes CDR1 ENHRY and CDR2 SYGVKD. The CDR3 spans 13 residues. V shed 11 bases, J shed 3 bases, and the junction held 9 bases outside the gene matches. CDR3 DNA sequence: TGTGCCGCCTCTACTAGCGGATACTACGAGCAGTACTTC. This sequence encodes CAASTSGYYEQYF.

This chain links TRBV6-5 with TRBJ2-7; D possibly corresponds to TRBD2 (6 bases). The V gene's germline CDR1 is MNHEY and CDR2 SVGAGI. Deletions cut 11 bases from V and 2 bases from J, with 13 bases between. CDR3 length: 12 amino acids. The CDR3 sequence is CAAEEGTYEQYF. The DNA for the CDR3 is TGTGCCGCCGAGGAGGGAACCTACGAGCAGTACTTC.

This chain uses TRBV27 with TRBJ2-7; tentative D call: TRBD2 (6 bases). The CDR3 totals 17 residues. V dropped 0 bases and J dropped 3 bases, with 18 bases sitting between them. CDR1 and CDR2 from the germline V gene are MNHEY and SMNVEV (reference sequence). The CDR3 loop is CASSLSVSGTYFYEQYF. CDR3 nucleotide sequence: TGTGCCAGCAGTTTATCGGTTTCCGGGACTTACTTCTACGAGCAGTACTTC.

The rearrangement joins TRBV5-5 to TRBJ1-2; 7 bases line up with TRBD1. J gave up 6 bases and V 4 bases, and 18 bases lay outside the gene matches. CDR1 and CDR2 (germline): SGHKS, YYEKEE (reference sequence). The CDR3 is 17 amino acids. This CDR3 reads CASSPRLTGASINGYTF. The CDR3 region has the DNA TGTGCCAGCAGCCCCCGACTAACAGGGGCTTCCATTAATGGCTACACCTTC.

V gene TRBV3-1 (or the pseudogene TRBV3-2) combines with J gene TRBJ2-7; 7 bases align to TRBD1. The germline CDR1 and CDR2 sequences are LGHDT and YNNKEL (reference sequence). V was pared by 1 base and J by 2 bases, with 5 bases of the junction left unmatched. The CDR3 length is 15 residues. The CDR3, as DNA: TGTGCCAGCAGCCAAGTGCAGGGGGAGACCTACGAGCAGTACTTC. Translating it yields CASSQVQGETYEQYF.

The chain links TRBV6-5 to TRBJ2-3; D may be TRBD1 (5 bases). The CDR3 loop spans 16 amino acids. Looked up from germline, CDR1 is MNHEY and CDR2 is SVGAGI. The V gene lost 4 bases and the J gene lost 2 bases, with 16 bases spanning the gap. The CDR3 here is CASSSGKNSLTDTQYF. CDR3 in DNA: TGTGCCAGCAGTTCAGGGAAGAATTCCCTCACAGATACGCAGTATTTT.

This clone was seen a few times. The chain is built from TRBV6-5 and TRBJ1-5; weak D call: TRBD1 (6 bases). The germline gives CDR1 MNHEY, CDR2 SVGAGI. The CDR3 sequence is 15 residues long. The V gene lost 5 bases and the J gene lost 5 bases, with 16 bases spanning the gap. The DNA of the CDR3 is TGTGCCAGCAGTCCGACAGGAATAGGTTATCAGCCCCAGCATTTT. It is translated as CASSPTGIGYQPQHF.

The chain combines TRBV5-1 with TRBJ2-6; 10 bases line up with TRBD1. Per germline, CDR1 SGHRS and CDR2 YFSETQ. After removal of 4 bases from V and 0 bases from J, the junction contained 7 bases not matched to a gene. This CDR3 comprises 18 residues. The CDR3 nucleotides read TGCGCCAGCAGCCCAGACAGGGGGCCTGGCTCTGGGGCCAACGTCCTGACTTTC. Translated, it gives CASSPDRGPGSGANVLTF.

The chain is built from TRBV5-6 and TRBJ2-1, with D possibly being TRBD1 (6 bases). The CDR3 consists of 12 residues. Germline CDR1 is SGHDT and CDR2 is YYEEEE. With 4 bases removed from V and 10 bases from J, the gap between germline ends came to 12 bases. As DNA, the CDR3 is TGTGCCAGCAGCCTAAGTACAGGGGAGCAGTTCTTC. This codes for CASSLSTGEQFF.

The chain combines TRBV5-6 with TRBJ2-7; weak D call: TRBD2 (6 bases). The CDR3 length is 15 residues. Trimming stripped 0 bases from V and 0 bases from J, with 10 bases between. Germline V lookup: CDR1 SGHDT, CDR2 YYEEEE. This chain's CDR3 is CASSLGIAASYEQYF. The CDR3 bases are TGTGCCAGCAGCTTGGGGATAGCGGCCTCCTACGAGCAGTACTTC.

Here the CDR3 DNA reads TGTGCCACCAGCAGAGATTACTCAGCGGAGGACTATGGCTACACCTTC. It codes for CATSRDYSAEDYGYTF. V usage is TRBV15 and J usage is TRBJ1-2; D uncertain. This CDR3 is 16 amino acids long. CDR1 and CDR2 (germline): LNHNV, YYDKDF (reference sequence). Trimming removed 0 bases from V and 3 bases from J, with 14 bases in between.

The chain is built from TRBV4-3 and TRBJ2-4, with 10 bases identical to TRBD2. The length of the CDR3 is 17 residues. In germline, CDR1 is LGHNA, CDR2 YSLEER. With 4 bases clipped from V and 6 bases from J, the junction kept 12 bases outside the gene matches. CDR3: CASSRTIAGGLGNIQYF. As DNA, the CDR3 is TGCGCCAGCAGCCGAACAATAGCGGGAGGTCTCGGAAACATTCAGTACTTC.

This rearrangement joins TRBV5-1 to TRBJ2-2; possibly TRBD1 for D (5 bases). This CDR3 has 18 amino acids. Looked up from germline, CDR1 is SGHRS and CDR2 is YFSETQ. Trimming removed 0 bases at V and 0 bases at J, with 15 bases between. The CDR3 sequence: CASSLAGRTPANTGELFF. CDR3 sequence (DNA): TGCGCCAGCAGCTTGGCAGGGCGGACCCCAGCGAACACCGGGGAGCTGTTTTTT.

The V and J genes are TRBV7-2 and TRBJ1-1, with D possibly being TRBD1 (6 bases). This CDR3 region has 12 residues. Germline assignment: CDR1 SGHTA and CDR2 FQGNSA. Trimming took off 4 bases at V and 11 bases at J, with 14 bases between the two ends. The CDR3 DNA follows: TGTGCCAGCAGCTCCCGGGGGGGGCAGGCTTTCTTT. It encodes CASSSRGGQAFF.

The chain carries TRBV7-3 and TRBJ2-1; 13 bases agree with TRBD2. This CDR3 region has 14 residues. V shed 5 bases and J 8 bases; nucleotides not matched to a gene: 3. The germline V gene encodes CDR1 SGHTA and CDR2 FQGTGA. The CDR3 DNA reads as TGTGCCAGCAGCCGGACTAGCGGGAGTGATGAGCAGTTCTTC. Its protein is CASSRTSGSDEQFF.

This chain uses TRBV10-2 with TRBJ1-4; 9 nucleotides agree with TRBD1. The ends lost 6 bases at V and 3 bases at J; junction bases unmatched: 2. The germline V gene has CDR1 WSHSY and CDR2 SAAADI. The CDR3 length is 14 residues. CDR3 protein: CASRQGASNEKLFF. DNA for the CDR3: TGCGCCAGCAGACAGGGGGCCTCTAATGAAAAACTGTTTTTT.